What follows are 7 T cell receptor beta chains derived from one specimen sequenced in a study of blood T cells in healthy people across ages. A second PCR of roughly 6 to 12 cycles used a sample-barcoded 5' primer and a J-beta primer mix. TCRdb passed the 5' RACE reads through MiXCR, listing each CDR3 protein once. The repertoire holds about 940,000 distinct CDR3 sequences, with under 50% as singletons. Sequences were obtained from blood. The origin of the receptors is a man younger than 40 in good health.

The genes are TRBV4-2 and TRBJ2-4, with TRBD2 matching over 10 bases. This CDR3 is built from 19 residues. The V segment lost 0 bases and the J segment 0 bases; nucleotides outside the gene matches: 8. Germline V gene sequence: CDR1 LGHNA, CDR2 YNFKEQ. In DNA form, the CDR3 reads TGTGCCAGCAGCCAAGATGGGGTAGCGGGGGGCCCAGCCAAAAACATTCAGTACTTC. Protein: CASSQDGVAGGPAKNIQYF.

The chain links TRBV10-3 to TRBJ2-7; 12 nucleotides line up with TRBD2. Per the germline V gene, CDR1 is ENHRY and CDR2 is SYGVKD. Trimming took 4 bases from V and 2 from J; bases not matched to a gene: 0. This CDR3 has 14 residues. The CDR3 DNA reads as TGTGCCATCAGTGGGACTAGCGGGGCCTACGAGCAGTACTTC. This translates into CAISGTSGAYEQYF.

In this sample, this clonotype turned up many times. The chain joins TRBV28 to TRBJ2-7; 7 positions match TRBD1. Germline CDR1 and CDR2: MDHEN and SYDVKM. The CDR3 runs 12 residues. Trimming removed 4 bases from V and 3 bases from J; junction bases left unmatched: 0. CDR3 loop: CASSWTGYEQYF. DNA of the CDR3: TGTGCCAGCAGTTGGACAGGCTACGAGCAGTACTTC.

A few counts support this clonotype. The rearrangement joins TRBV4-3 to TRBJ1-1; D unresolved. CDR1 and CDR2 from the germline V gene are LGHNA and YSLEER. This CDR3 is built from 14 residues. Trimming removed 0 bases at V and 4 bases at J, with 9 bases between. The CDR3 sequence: CASSQEGWGTEAFF. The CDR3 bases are TGCGCCAGCAGCCAAGAAGGTTGGGGCACTGAAGCTTTCTTT.

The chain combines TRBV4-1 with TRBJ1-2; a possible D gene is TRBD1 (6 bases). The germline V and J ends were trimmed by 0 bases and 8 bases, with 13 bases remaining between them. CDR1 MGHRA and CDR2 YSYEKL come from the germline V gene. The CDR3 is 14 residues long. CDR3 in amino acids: CASSQDRGGQGYTF. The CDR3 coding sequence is TGCGCCAGCAGCCAAGATCGGGGGGGGCAGGGCTACACCTTC.

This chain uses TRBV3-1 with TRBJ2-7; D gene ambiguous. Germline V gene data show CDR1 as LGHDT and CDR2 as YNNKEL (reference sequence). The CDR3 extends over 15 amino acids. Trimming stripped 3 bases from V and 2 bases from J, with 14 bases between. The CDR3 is CASSHGPETTYEQYF. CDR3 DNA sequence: TGTGCCAGCAGCCACGGCCCAGAAACGACCTACGAGCAGTACTTC.

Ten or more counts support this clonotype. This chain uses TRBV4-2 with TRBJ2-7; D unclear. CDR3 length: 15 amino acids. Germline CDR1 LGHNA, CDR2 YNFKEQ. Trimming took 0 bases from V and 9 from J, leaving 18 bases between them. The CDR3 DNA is TGTGCCAGCAGCCAAGATACCCAGGCAGCACGAGCGCAGTACTTC. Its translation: CASSQDTQAARAQYF.